The 3 T cell receptor beta chains given below trace back to one sample, sequenced in a study of early stage breast cancer tumors. The table came from immunoSEQ multiplex PCR; TCRdb's copy has only in-frame clones and leaves some out. The sample lists about 53,000 clones, 80% to 95% occurring once. Sequencing used blood. The receptors come from a person aged 70 to 85 with breast cancer.

This chain connects TRBV6-5 to TRBJ2-7; TRBD2 aligns across 9 bases. The junction had 13 bases not matched to a gene; V was cut back by 8 bases and J by 5 bases. Germline CDR1 is MNHEY and CDR2 is SVGAGI. The CDR3 is 15 amino acids. Written as DNA, the CDR3 is TGTGCCAGCTACCCTGGATCTAGCGGGACCCACGAGCAGTACTTC. Amino acid sequence: CASYPGSSGTHEQYF.

V usage is TRBV27 and J usage is TRBJ2-1; D possibly corresponds to TRBD2 (6 bases). Germline loops: CDR1 MNHEY, CDR2 SMNVEV (reference sequence). This CDR3 spans 13 amino acids. Between the trimmed V and J ends, which lost 7 bases and 3 bases, there was a span of 10 bases. The CDR3 DNA reads TGTGCCAGCAATTCCGGGGGCTACAATGAGCAGTTCTTC. Translated, it gives CASNSGGYNEQFF.

J is TRBJ1-2 and V is TRBV19; 8 bases agree with TRBD1. Germline V gene data show CDR1 as LNHDA and CDR2 as SQIVND (reference sequence). J gave up 8 bases and V 0 bases, and 5 bases lay outside the gene matches. This CDR3 region has 14 residues. The CDR3 nucleotides read TGTGCCAGTAGTATAGAGGCACAGGGGGAGGGCTACACCTTC. Translation: CASSIEAQGEGYTF.